This T cell receptor beta chain was profiled in a study of T cells after yellow fever vaccination. The CDR3 totals 15 residues. The V segment lost 4 bases and the J segment 3 bases; nucleotides outside the gene matches: 8. Germline V CDR1 and CDR2: SQVTM, ANQGSEA. This clonotype occurred a few times. A process of 5'RACE template switching, which added a universal primer site and UMIs, was used to make TCR cDNA. TCRdb reprocessed the 5' RACE reads with MiXCR, giving one entry per CDR3 protein. This repertoire shows 550,000 to 750,000 distinct CDR3 sequences, roughly 13% found once; its top ten account for roughly an eighth.

This chain joins TRBV29-1 and TRBJ2-3, with 9 bases matching TRBD2. This sequence originates from a man younger than 45 who received the YFV17D yellow fever vaccine. The input for sequencing was PBMCs, taken on the day of the yellow fever booster vaccination. The CDR3 DNA follows: TGCAGCGTTGGTGGCGGGAGGGCCGGGACAGATACGCAGTATTTT. It codes for CSVGGGRAGTDTQYF.